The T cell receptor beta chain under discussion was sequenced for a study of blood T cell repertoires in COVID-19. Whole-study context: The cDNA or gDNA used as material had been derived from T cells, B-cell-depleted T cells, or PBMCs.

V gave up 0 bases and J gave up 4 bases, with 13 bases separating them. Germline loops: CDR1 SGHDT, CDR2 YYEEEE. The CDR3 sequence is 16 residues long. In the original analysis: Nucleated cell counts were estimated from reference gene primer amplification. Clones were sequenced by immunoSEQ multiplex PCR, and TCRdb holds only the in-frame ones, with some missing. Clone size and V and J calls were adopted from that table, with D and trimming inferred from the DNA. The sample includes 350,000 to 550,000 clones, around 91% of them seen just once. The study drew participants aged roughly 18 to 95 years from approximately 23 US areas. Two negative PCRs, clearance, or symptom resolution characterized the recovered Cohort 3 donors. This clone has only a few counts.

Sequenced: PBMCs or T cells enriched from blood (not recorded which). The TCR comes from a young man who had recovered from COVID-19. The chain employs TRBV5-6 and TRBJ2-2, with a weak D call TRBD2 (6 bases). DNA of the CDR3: TGTGCCAGCAGCTTGGCGTTGGGGGGAGTCACCGGGGAGCTGTTTTTT. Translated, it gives CASSLALGGVTGELFF. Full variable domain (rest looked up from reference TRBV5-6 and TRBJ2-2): DAGVTQSPTHLIKTRGQQVTLRCSPKSGHDTVSWYQQALGQGPQFIFQYYEEEERQRGNFPDRFSGHQFPNYSSELNVNALLLGDSALYLCASSLALGGVTGELFFGEGSRLTVL.